These 10 T cell receptor beta chains were sequenced from one sample in a study of T-cell memory formation after mild COVID-19. TCRdb re-derived calls from the 5' RACE reads in MiXCR, one entry per CDR3 protein. The repertoire holds about 270,000 distinct CDR3 sequences, with 15% to 20% as singletons. The sequencing input was PBMCs or a T cell subset sorted from them (not recorded which). These receptors all come from a man younger than 30 who had mild COVID-19 (a few samples of this study predate the infection). Cell type and time point are not known.

V and J are TRBV7-2 and TRBJ2-1; D tentatively reads TRBD1 or TRBD2 (6 bases each). Germline V gene sequence: CDR1 SGHTA, CDR2 FQGNSA. This CDR3 spans 14 amino acids. V was cut by 3 bases and J by 3 bases, with 9 bases left in between. CDR3 nucleotide sequence: TGTGCCAGCAGCTTCGGGGGCATCTACAATGAGCAGTTCTTC. This gives the protein CASSFGGIYNEQFF. Full variable domain (missing parts from reference TRBV7-2 and TRBJ2-1): GAGVSQSPSNKVTEKGKDVELRCDPISGHTALYWYRQSLGQGLEFLIYFQGNSAPDKSGLPSDRFSAERTGGSVSTLTIQRTQQEDSAVYLCASSFGGIYNEQFFGPGTRLTVL.

This clonotype was detected many times. The V gene is TRBV2, the J gene TRBJ2-7, with no clear D. Germline values: CDR1 SNHLY, CDR2 FYNNEI. Deletions cut 1 base from V and 2 bases from J, with 9 bases between. The CDR3 is 14 residues long. In nucleotides, the CDR3 is TGTGCCAGCAGTGAAGACTGGAATCCCTACGAGCAGTACTTC. This gives the protein CASSEDWNPYEQYF.

The J gene is TRBJ1-5, the V gene TRBV12-3 or TRBV12-4; 9 nucleotides align to TRBD1. The CDR3 has 14 residues. With V trimmed by 6 bases and J by 9 bases, 9 bases remained unmatched. The CDR3 loop reads CASRPGTGIGPQHF. In DNA form, the CDR3 reads TGTGCCAGCAGACCCGGGACAGGGATAGGGCCCCAGCATTTT.

V and J are TRBV11-2 and TRBJ2-3; 7 nucleotides align to TRBD2. The CDR3 is 16 residues long. V lost 5 bases and J lost 0; bases outside the gene matches: 8. Germline loops: CDR1 SGHAT, CDR2 FQNNGV. Here the CDR3 reads CASSLAGGRSTDTQYF. The CDR3 coding sequence is TGTGCCAGCAGCCTCGCCGGGGGGAGGAGCACAGATACGCAGTATTTT. Filled out from reference TRBV11-2 and TRBJ2-3, the complete variable domain reads EAGVAQSPRYKIIEKRQSVAFWCNPISGHATLYWYQQILGQGPKLLIQFQNNGVVDDSQLPKDRFSAERLKGVDSTLKIQPAKLEDSAVYLCASSLAGGRSTDTQYFGPGTRLTVL.

This clonotype was seen only a few times. The gene calls are TRBV6-4 and TRBJ2-1; possible D gene TRBD2, 5 bases. Deletions cut 3 bases from V and 4 bases from J, with 13 bases between. The CDR3 spans 15 residues. Germline loops: CDR1 MRHNA, CDR2 SNTAGT. Here the CDR3 DNA reads TGTGCCAGCAGTGATAGGTGGACTCATTACAATGAGCAGTTCTTC. Translated, it gives CASSDRWTHYNEQFF.

The chain links TRBV4-1 to TRBJ2-3; D might be TRBD1 (5 bases). Per germline, CDR1 MGHRA and CDR2 YSYEKL. This CDR3 has 15 residues. Trimming took off 1 base at V and 6 bases at J, with 14 bases between the two ends. CDR3 in amino acids: CASSQGGLSGDTQYF. The CDR3 coding sequence is TGCGCCAGCAGCCAAGGGGGCCTTTCGGGCGATACGCAGTATTTT.

This clonotype was seen repeatedly, ten times or more. The J gene is TRBJ2-7, the V gene TRBV5-1; D unresolved. The CDR3 covers 14 residues. Between the trimmed V and J ends, which lost 4 bases and 3 bases, there was a span of 14 bases. Germline assignment: CDR1 SGHRS and CDR2 YFSETQ. CDR3 amino acids: CASSLPEAHYEQYF. CDR3 nucleotides: TGCGCCAGCAGCCTCCCCGAGGCACACTACGAGCAGTACTTC.

This clonotype was observed a handful of times. Here the CDR3 reads CASSIGTSSSTDTQYF. The CDR3 DNA reads TGCGCCAGCAGCATTGGGACTAGCAGCAGCACAGATACGCAGTATTTT. The chain has TRBV5-1 and TRBJ2-3; 9 bases fit TRBD2. The CDR3 is 16 amino acids. J gave up 0 bases and V 4 bases, and 6 bases lay outside the gene matches. The V gene's germline CDR1 is SGHRS and CDR2 YFSETQ.

The rearrangement links TRBV20-1 to TRBJ2-7; maybe TRBD1 (6 bases). The CDR3 contains 14 residues. V shed 6 bases and J shed 3 bases, with 18 bases lying between them. The germline CDR1 and CDR2 sequences are DFQATT and SNEGSKA (reference sequence). The CDR3 loop reads CSAIDPDRIYEQYF. CDR3 coding DNA: TGCAGTGCCATCGACCCTGACAGGATCTACGAGCAGTACTTC.

This chain uses TRBV7-3 with TRBJ2-1; D possibly corresponds to TRBD2 (7 bases). The V gene's germline CDR1 is SGHTA and CDR2 FQGTGA. Trimming took 4 bases from V and 10 from J, leaving 20 bases between them. CDR3 size: 15 residues. Written as DNA, the CDR3 is TGTGCCAGCAGCTCGCCTGGGGGGGGCCCCCGGGAGCAGTTCTTC. It is translated as CASSSPGGGPREQFF.